The present entry profiles one T cell receptor beta chain with its context. Its antigen remains unknown. These data originate in a study of T-cell memory formation after mild COVID-19. Each CDR3 protein gets one entry after TCRdb re-called the 5' RACE reads with MiXCR. Here the sample spans about 210,000 distinct CDR3 sequences, around 30% being singletons. Notes on the study in general: Cross-reactive memory apparently joined, as some responding clones appeared in pre-infection memory.

This CDR3 is built from 14 residues. Trimming took off 9 bases at V and 7 bases at J, with 21 bases between the two ends. CDR1 and CDR2 from the germline V gene are SNHLY and FYNNEI. The specimen was PBMCs or a T cell subset sorted from them (not recorded which). This sequence originates from an adult woman who had mild COVID-19 (a few samples of this study predate the infection). Cell type and time point are not known. This rearrangement joins TRBV2 to TRBJ1-2; the D is unclear. Written as DNA, the CDR3 is TGTGCCAGTGCTTCCGGGCCTACCGCGTCTGGCTACACCTTC. Translation: CASASGPTASGYTF.